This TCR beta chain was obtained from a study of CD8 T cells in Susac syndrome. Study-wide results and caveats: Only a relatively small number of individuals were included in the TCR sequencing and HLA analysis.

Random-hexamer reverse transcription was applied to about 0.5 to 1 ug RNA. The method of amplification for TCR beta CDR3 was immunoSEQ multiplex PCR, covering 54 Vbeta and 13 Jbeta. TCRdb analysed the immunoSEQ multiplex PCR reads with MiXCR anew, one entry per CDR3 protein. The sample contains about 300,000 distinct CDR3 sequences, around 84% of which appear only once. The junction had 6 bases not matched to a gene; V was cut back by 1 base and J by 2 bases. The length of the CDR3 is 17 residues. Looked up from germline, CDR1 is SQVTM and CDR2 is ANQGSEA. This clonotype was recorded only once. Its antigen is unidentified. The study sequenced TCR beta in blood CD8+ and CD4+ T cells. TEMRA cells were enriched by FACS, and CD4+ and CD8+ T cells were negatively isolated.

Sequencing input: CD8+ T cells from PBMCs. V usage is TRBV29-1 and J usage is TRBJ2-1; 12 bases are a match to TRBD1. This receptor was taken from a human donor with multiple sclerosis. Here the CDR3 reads CSVEGGTGGTAYNEQFF. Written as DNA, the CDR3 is TGCAGCGTTGAAGGCGGGACAGGGGGCACGGCCTACAATGAGCAGTTCTTC.